A single sample is the source of the 22 T cell receptor beta chains below, sequenced in a study of follicular helper T cells after annual influenza vaccination. Sequencing was performed with immunoSEQ multiplex PCR; in TCRdb, only in-frame clones are kept and a portion is missing. The top ten clones hold 2.9% of a sample with a few thousand clones, about 89% of them seen once. Time point denoted: 2015-2016 season, pre-vaccination. The source material was CXCR5- memory CD4+ T cells sorted from blood, sampled on the day of influenza vaccination. The receptors come from an adult who received the influenza vaccine.

The CDR3 loop reads CAERGDGGTDTQYF. The CDR3 DNA is TGCGCCGAGCGAGGGGATGGGGGCACAGATACGCAGTATTTT. This chain links TRBV4-1 with TRBJ2-3; the D call may be TRBD1 or TRBD2 (5 bases each). V gave up 11 bases and J gave up 1 base, with 16 bases separating them. CDR1 is MGHRA and CDR2 is YSYEKL in the germline V gene. This CDR3 spans 14 amino acids.

The chain employs TRBV28 and TRBJ1-2; D is ambiguous. V lost 5 bases and J lost 8, with 12 bases in between. Germline-derived CDR1 and CDR2 are MDHEN and SYDVKM. The CDR3 consists of 12 residues. The CDR3 sequence is CASSPLYEGYTF. The CDR3, as DNA: TGTGCCAGCAGTCCCCTTTACGAGGGCTACACCTTC.

This clone showed up just once. V usage is TRBV5-6 and J usage is TRBJ1-1; TRBD1 might be the D (6 bases). There are 18 residues in the CDR3. V was trimmed by 3 bases and J by 6 bases, leaving 27 bases between them. From germline, CDR1 is SGHDT and CDR2 YYEEEE. DNA of the CDR3: TGTGCCAGCAGCTCAATCCCCACGGGGGCTAGGGCGGGGGCTGAAGCTTTCTTT. Its translation is CASSSIPTGARAGAEAFF.

The V gene is TRBV28, the J gene TRBJ2-5; 9 nucleotides line up with TRBD1. V dropped 5 bases and J dropped 1; count of bases not matched to a gene: 8. This CDR3 has 16 residues. Germline V gene lookup returns CDR1 MDHEN and CDR2 SYDVKM. CDR3 in DNA: TGTGCCAGCAGTCCCTCCCCGGGACAGGGCCAAGAGACCCAGTACTTC. Translation: CASSPSPGQGQETQYF.

This clone was found once. The rearrangement uses TRBV9 and TRBJ2-1, with D maybe TRBD1 (7 bases). The CDR3 totals 15 residues. CDR1 and CDR2 (germline): SGDLS, YYNGEE. V was shortened by 4 bases and J by 0 bases, with 11 bases between the two germline ends. CDR3 nucleotides: TGTGCCAGCAGCCCAGGGGGAGGCTCCTACAATGAGCAGTTCTTC. Encoded protein: CASSPGGGSYNEQFF.

V gene TRBV30 combines with J gene TRBJ1-5; tentatively, D is TRBD1 (5 bases). V was cut by 0 bases and J by 7 bases, with 13 bases left in between. Per the germline V gene, CDR1 is GTSNPN and CDR2 is SVGIG (reference sequence). This CDR3 region has 14 residues. CDR3 bases: TGTGCCTGGAGTGTATCCGGGGGGAACCAGCCCCAGCATTTT. It is translated as CAWSVSGGNQPQHF.

The V gene is TRBV20-1, the J gene TRBJ2-3; no firm D call. CDR1 is DFQATT and CDR2 is SNEGSKA in the germline V gene (reference sequence). V lost 2 bases to trimming and J lost 5 bases, with 5 bases between them. The CDR3 is 11 amino acids. The CDR3 spells CSARPQDTQYF. The CDR3 region has the DNA TGCAGTGCTAGACCCCAAGATACGCAGTATTTT.

This sequence joins TRBV25-1 and TRBJ2-3; D unclear. The CDR3 length is 12 residues. V lost 9 bases and J 3 bases, leaving 10 bases between the germline ends. CDR1 and CDR2 (germline): MGHDK, SYGVNS. In DNA form, the CDR3 reads TGTGCCAGTAGGTGGGATACAGATACGCAGTATTTT. Translating gives CASRWDTDTQYF. Looking up the rest from reference TRBV25-1 and TRBJ2-3 gives the full variable domain: EADIYQTPRYLVIGTGKKITLECSQTMGHDKMYWYQQDPGMELHLIHYSYGVNSTEKGDLSSESTVSRIRTEHFPLTLESARPSHTSQYLCASRWDTDTQYFGPGTRLTVL.

This clone came up once. V is TRBV5-1 and J is TRBJ2-1; 9 nucleotides align to TRBD2. The germline V gene has CDR1 SGHRS and CDR2 YFSETQ. The CDR3 is made up of 14 amino acids. The ends lost 5 bases at V and 3 bases at J; junction bases unmatched: 3. The DNA of the CDR3 is TGCGCCAGCAGTAGTAGCGGGGGCTACAATGAGCAGTTCTTC. Translation: CASSSSGGYNEQFF.

In its sample, this clone was seen once. This chain links TRBV5-1 with TRBJ1-2; D call uncertain. This CDR3 spans 16 amino acids. V was cut by 0 bases and J by 2 bases, with 14 bases left in between. Per germline, CDR1 SGHRS and CDR2 YFSETQ. The CDR3 here is CASSLVALDPNYGYTF. The DNA of the CDR3 is TGCGCCAGCAGCTTGGTCGCTTTGGACCCCAACTATGGCTACACCTTC.

This clone was detected a few times. This chain connects TRBV28 to TRBJ1-1; D possibly corresponds to TRBD1 (6 bases). V lost 2 bases, J lost 1 base, and 8 bases lay in between. The germline V gene has CDR1 MDHEN and CDR2 SYDVKM. The CDR3 totals 14 residues. The DNA for the CDR3 is TGTGCCAGCAGTTTACCGACAGGGAACACTGAAGCTTTCTTT. Its translation: CASSLPTGNTEAFF.

V gene TRBV6-5 combines with J gene TRBJ2-3; no clear D. The CDR3 is 14 amino acids. Per germline, CDR1 MNHEY and CDR2 SVGAGI. Trimming took 6 bases from V and 5 from J, leaving 15 bases between them. Here the CDR3 DNA reads TGTGCCAGCAGCCGAGGATACTGGCGAGATACGCAGTATTTT. As protein: CASSRGYWRDTQYF.

J is TRBJ2-6 and V is TRBV5-1; D is unresolved. This CDR3 contains 17 residues. The germline CDR1 and CDR2 sequences are SGHRS and YFSETQ. Trimming shortened V by 7 bases and J by 15 bases, and 32 bases separated the two germline ends. The CDR3 DNA follows: TGCGCCAGCGACATAACATCGGTCACAAAGTCGGGCCAACGCCTGACTTTC. Its protein product is CASDITSVTKSGQRLTF.

The CDR3 region is CASSLDSQETQYF. The DNA of the CDR3 is TGCGCCAGCAGCTTGGATAGTCAAGAGACCCAGTACTTC. This sequence joins TRBV5-1 and TRBJ2-5, with unresolved D. This CDR3 is 13 amino acids long. Germline V gene data show CDR1 as SGHRS and CDR2 as YFSETQ. With 0 bases removed from V and 2 bases from J, the gap between germline ends came to 5 bases.

V gene TRBV6-5 combines with J gene TRBJ2-7; D is perhaps TRBD2 (7 bases). The ends were cut back, 6 bases at V and 3 bases at J, with 18 bases in the middle. The CDR3 spans 15 residues. Germline V gene data show CDR1 as MNHEY and CDR2 as SVGAGI. The CDR3 protein is CASSLRGGASYEQYF. The CDR3 DNA follows: TGTGCCAGCAGCCTACGAGGGGGGGCTAGCTACGAGCAGTACTTC.

The chain couples TRBV4-2 to TRBJ1-5; no reliable D call. The CDR3 is 17 amino acids. The germline CDR1 and CDR2 sequences are LGHNA and YNFKEQ. V lost 4 bases to trimming and J lost 0 bases, with 16 bases between them. The CDR3 DNA sequence: TGTGCCAGCAGCCTACTTGAGGTGGGGAGTAGCAATCAGCCCCAGCATTTT. Translation: CASSLLEVGSSNQPQHF.

This rearrangement joins TRBV11-1 to TRBJ2-1; D unclear. The V end lost 4 bases, the J end lost 0 bases, and 13 bases lay between the germline ends. Germline V gene data show CDR1 as SGHAT and CDR2 as FQDESV (reference sequence). This CDR3 spans 16 amino acids. Here the CDR3 DNA reads TGTGCCAGCAGCTATGGGGTCGCGAGCTCCTACAATGAGCAGTTCTTC. Its translation is CASSYGVASSYNEQFF.

The chain couples TRBV18 to TRBJ2-6, with TRBD1 matching 9 bases. The CDR3 is 13 amino acids. Germline trimming cut 3 bases from V and 12 bases from J; bases unmatched to any gene: 3. The germline CDR1 and CDR2 sequences are KGHSH and LQKENI. The CDR3 reads CASSPGTGSVLTF. CDR3 nucleotides: TGTGCCAGCTCACCTGGGACAGGGTCCGTCCTGACTTTC.

This clone was observed a single time. J is TRBJ2-1 and V is TRBV27; 11 positions agree with TRBD2. This CDR3 spans 17 amino acids. Trimming at V came to 2 bases and at J to 7 bases, leaving 10 bases not matched to a gene. Germline CDR1 MNHEY, CDR2 SMNVEV (reference sequence). CDR3 DNA: TGTGCCAGCAGTTTAGCCCCCTTCACTAGCGGGAGAAATGAGCAGTTCTTC. This translates into CASSLAPFTSGRNEQFF.

The chain couples TRBV29-1 to TRBJ2-4; 7 bases are a match to TRBD1. V lost 3 bases to trimming and J lost 0 bases; unmatched junction nucleotides: 11. This CDR3 spans 17 amino acids. Looked up from germline, CDR1 is SQVTM and CDR2 is ANQGSEA. Here the CDR3 reads CSVDAPGGSLAKNIQYF. The CDR3 DNA reads TGCAGCGTTGATGCCCCAGGGGGATCGTTAGCCAAAAACATTCAGTACTTC.

The V and J genes are TRBV27 and TRBJ2-2; D unresolved. The V end lost 4 bases, the J end lost 1 base, and 7 bases lay between the germline ends. From germline, CDR1 is MNHEY and CDR2 SMNVEV (reference sequence). CDR3 length equals 14 residues. This CDR3 is CASSWVGNTGELFF. For the CDR3, the DNA is TGTGCCAGCAGTTGGGTGGGGAACACCGGGGAGCTGTTTTTT.

J is TRBJ2-1 and V is TRBV28, with D unresolved. V gave up 3 bases and J gave up 5 bases, with 8 bases separating them. The CDR3 runs 13 residues. Germline V gives CDR1 MDHEN, CDR2 SYDVKM. The CDR3 region is CASSFPNHNEQFF. CDR3 in DNA: TGTGCCAGCAGTTTCCCCAACCACAATGAGCAGTTCTTC.